This T cell receptor beta chain was documented in a study of T cell changes during pregnancy in multiple sclerosis. With V trimmed by 8 bases and J by 4 bases, 12 bases remained unmatched. CDR1 is LNHNV and CDR2 is YYDKDF in the germline V gene (reference sequence). This CDR3 spans 16 amino acids. TCRdb's copy holds only in-frame clones and misses some; the assay was immunoSEQ multiplex PCR. The sample lists around 21,000 clones; roughly nine tenths were seen once. The clonotype comes from a female donor in good health, enrolled as a control in a pregnancy study. Sequencing used CD8+ T cells from peripheral blood mononuclear cells, obtained after pregnancy. The gene calls are TRBV15 and TRBJ2-1; 9 positions agree with TRBD2. The CDR3 DNA reads as TGTGCCACCGCTTTGTTTGGGCGGGAGGGATACAATGAGCAGTTCTTC. Translated: CATALFGREGYNEQFF.